This TCR beta chain comes out of a study of breast tumors, draining lymph nodes, adjacent tissues. Regarding this clonotype: No conserved phenylalanine or tryptophan ends this CDR3, so it is likely a read error. It is unclear where the CDR3 begins or ends on the DNA, so no DNA is shown, and the CDR3 is as TCRdb lists it.

Axillary draining lymph nodes of breast cancer patients supplied the node samples. TCRdb reprocessed the multiplex PCR reads via MiXCR and lists one record per CDR3 protein. The sample consists of around 230,000 distinct CDR3 sequences, around 35% of them appearing once. This clonotype was obtained from a female donor with breast cancer. Some clones in this sample may be carry-over from other donors' samples. Sequenced sample: axillary lymph node tissue.

The CDR3 loop reads CAWTQGAFH. The V and J genes are TRBV30 and TRBJ1-4; the table assigns TRBD1, which was not confirmed against the DNA. The length of the CDR3 is 9 amino acids, counting both ends. Germline V CDR1 and CDR2: GTSNPN, SVGIG (reference sequence).